The T cell receptor beta chain under discussion was sequenced for a study of blood T cell repertoires in COVID-19. Study-wide background: T cells, B-cell-depleted T cells, or PBMCs provided the cDNA or gDNA that served as material.

Data came from immunoSEQ multiplex PCR; TCRdb stores just in-frame clones and leaves some out. Altogether tens of thousands of clones are present, 86% being singletons, with the ten largest covering approximately 22%. Between the trimmed V and J ends, which lost 0 bases and 13 bases, there was a span of 19 bases. CDR3 length: 15 amino acids. The germline V gene encodes CDR1 SGHRS and CDR2 YFSETQ. Sequencing was carried out using peripheral blood. The V and J genes are TRBV5-1 and TRBJ1-4; tentative D call: TRBD1 (6 bases). The sequence came from a woman of 80 years or more in a cohort sampled during active or convalescent COVID-19. CDR3 DNA sequence: TGCGCCAGCAGCTTGGAGGCAGGGGCGCAAATCGGACTGTTTTTT. Its protein is CASSLEAGAQIGLFF.